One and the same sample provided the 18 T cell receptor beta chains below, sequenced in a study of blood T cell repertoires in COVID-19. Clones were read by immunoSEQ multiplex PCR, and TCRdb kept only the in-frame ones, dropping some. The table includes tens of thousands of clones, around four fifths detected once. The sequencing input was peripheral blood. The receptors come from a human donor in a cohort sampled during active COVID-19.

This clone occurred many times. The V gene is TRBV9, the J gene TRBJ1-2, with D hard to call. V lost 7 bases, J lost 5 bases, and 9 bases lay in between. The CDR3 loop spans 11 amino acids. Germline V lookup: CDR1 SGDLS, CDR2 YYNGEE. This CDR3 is CASDGWYGYTF. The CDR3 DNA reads TGTGCCAGCGACGGGTGGTATGGCTACACCTTC.

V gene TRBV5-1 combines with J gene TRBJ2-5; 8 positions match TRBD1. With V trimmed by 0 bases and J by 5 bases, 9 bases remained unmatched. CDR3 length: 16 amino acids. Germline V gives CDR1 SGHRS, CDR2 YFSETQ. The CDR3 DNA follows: TGCGCCAGCAGCTTGGCCGCTGGGCAGGGGGCTGAGACCCAGTACTTC. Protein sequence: CASSLAAGQGAETQYF.

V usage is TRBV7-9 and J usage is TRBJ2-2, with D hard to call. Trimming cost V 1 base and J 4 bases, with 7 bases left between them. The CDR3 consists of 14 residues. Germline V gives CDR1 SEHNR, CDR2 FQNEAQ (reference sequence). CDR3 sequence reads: CASSLGRVTGELFF. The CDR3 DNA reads TGTGCCAGCAGCTTAGGCCGAGTCACCGGGGAGCTGTTTTTT.

The CDR3 DNA reads as TGTGCCAGCAGCTTGGATAGAGATACGCAGTATTTT. Its protein product is CASSLDRDTQYF. The V call is TRBV5-5, the J call TRBJ2-3; D remains ambiguous. Germline values: CDR1 SGHKS, CDR2 YYEKEE (reference sequence). The CDR3 is 12 amino acids. V was trimmed by 0 bases and J by 5 bases, leaving 4 bases between them.

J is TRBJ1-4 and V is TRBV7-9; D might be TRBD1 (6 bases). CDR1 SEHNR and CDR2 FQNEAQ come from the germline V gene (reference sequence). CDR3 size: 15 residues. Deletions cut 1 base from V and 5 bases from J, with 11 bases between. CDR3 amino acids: CASSLGQAPNEKLFF. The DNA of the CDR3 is TGTGCCAGCAGCTTAGGACAGGCGCCGAATGAAAAACTGTTTTTT.

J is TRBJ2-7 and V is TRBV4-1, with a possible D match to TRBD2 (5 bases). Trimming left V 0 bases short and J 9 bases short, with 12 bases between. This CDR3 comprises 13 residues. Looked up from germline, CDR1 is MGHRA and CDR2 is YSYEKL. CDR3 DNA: TGCGCCAGCAGCCAAGAGGCGCTAGGAGGGCAGTACTTC. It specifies CASSQEALGGQYF.

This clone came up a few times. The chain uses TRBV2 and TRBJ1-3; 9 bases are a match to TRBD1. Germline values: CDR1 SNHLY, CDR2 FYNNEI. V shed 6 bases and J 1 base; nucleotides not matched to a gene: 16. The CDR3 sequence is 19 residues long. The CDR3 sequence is CASSSGGTGPSRSGNTIYF. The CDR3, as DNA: TGTGCCAGCAGCTCCGGCGGGACAGGGCCTTCAAGATCTGGAAACACCATATATTTT.

CDR3 in DNA: TGCAGCTTTCGGACTAGCTCCGAGCAGTACTTC. Encoded protein: CSFRTSSEQYF. The chain recombines TRBV29-1 with TRBJ2-7, with TRBD2 matching over 8 bases. Per germline, CDR1 SQVTM and CDR2 ANQGSEA. The V gene end was trimmed by 8 bases and the J gene end by 6 bases; junction bases not matched to a gene: 6. The CDR3 has 11 amino acids.

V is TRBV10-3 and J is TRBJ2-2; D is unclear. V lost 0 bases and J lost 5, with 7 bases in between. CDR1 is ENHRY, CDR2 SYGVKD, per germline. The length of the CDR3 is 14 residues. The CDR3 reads CAISESADTGELFF. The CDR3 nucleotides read TGTGCCATCAGTGAGTCGGCGGATACCGGGGAGCTGTTTTTT.

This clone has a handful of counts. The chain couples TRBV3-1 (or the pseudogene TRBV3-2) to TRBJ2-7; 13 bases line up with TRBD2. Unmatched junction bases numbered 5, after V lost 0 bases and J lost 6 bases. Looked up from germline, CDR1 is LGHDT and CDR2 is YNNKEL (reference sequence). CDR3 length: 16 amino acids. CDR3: CASSQDRTSGRFEQYF. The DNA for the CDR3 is TGTGCCAGCAGCCAAGACCGGACTAGCGGGAGATTCGAGCAGTACTTC.

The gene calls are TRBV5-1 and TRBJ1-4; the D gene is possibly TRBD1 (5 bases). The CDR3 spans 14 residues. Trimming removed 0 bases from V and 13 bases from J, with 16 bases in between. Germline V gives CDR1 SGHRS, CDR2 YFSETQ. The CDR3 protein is CASSLGDLGVRLFF. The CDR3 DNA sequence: TGCGCCAGCAGCTTGGGGGACTTAGGAGTTAGACTGTTTTTT.

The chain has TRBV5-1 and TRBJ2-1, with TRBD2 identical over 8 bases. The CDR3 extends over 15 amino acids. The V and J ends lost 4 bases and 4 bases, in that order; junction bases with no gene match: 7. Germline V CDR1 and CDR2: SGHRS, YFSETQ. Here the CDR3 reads CASSNSGNTYNEQFF. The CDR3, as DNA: TGCGCCAGCAGCAATAGCGGGAATACGTACAATGAGCAGTTCTTC.

CDR3 coding DNA: TGTGCCAGCAGCTCCTGGGGCAGGGGATACTACGAGCAGTACTTC. Translated: CASSSWGRGYYEQYF. The V and J genes are TRBV5-8 and TRBJ2-7; a weak D match, TRBD1 (6 bases). V lost 3 bases to trimming and J lost 3 bases, with 16 bases between them. Germline-derived CDR1 and CDR2 are SGHTS and YDEGEE. The CDR3 contains 15 residues.

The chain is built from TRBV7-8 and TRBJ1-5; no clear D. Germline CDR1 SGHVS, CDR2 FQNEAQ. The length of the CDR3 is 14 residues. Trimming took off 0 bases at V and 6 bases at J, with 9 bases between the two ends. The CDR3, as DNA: TGTGCCAGCAGCTTAGCGCCCGGTTCTCAGCCCCAGCATTTT. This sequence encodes CASSLAPGSQPQHF.

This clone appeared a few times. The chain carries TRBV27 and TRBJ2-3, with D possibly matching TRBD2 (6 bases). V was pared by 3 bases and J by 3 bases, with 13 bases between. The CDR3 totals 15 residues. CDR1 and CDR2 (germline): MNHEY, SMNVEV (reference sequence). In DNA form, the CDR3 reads TGTGCCAGCAGTTTTCGGGGGTTCCGGACAGATACGCAGTATTTT. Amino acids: CASSFRGFRTDTQYF.

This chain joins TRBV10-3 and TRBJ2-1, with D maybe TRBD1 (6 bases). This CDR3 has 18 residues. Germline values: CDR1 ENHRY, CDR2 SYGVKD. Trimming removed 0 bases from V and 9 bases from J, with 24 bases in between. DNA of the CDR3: TGTGCCATCAGTGAGTCGGAGGTACAGGACAGCTTAAAGTTTGAGCAGTTCTTC. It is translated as CAISESEVQDSLKFEQFF.

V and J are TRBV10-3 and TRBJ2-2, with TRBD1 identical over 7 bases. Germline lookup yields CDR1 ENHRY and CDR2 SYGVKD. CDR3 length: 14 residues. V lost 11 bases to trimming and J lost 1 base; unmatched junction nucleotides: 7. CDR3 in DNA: TGTGCCCATCAGACAGGGATGAACACCGGGGAGCTGTTTTTT. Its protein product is CAHQTGMNTGELFF.

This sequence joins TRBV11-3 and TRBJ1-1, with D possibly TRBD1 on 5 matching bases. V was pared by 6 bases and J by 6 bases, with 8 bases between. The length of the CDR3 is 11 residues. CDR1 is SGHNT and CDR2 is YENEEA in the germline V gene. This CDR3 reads CASSRGAEAFF. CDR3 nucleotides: TGTGCCAGCAGTCGGGGGGCTGAAGCTTTCTTT.